A single sample is the source of the 5 T cell receptor beta chains below, sequenced in a study of CD8+ T cells in alopecia areata. cDNA prepared by RNA extraction and subsequent reverse transcription served as the template for sequencing. Profiling relied on immunoSEQ multiplex PCR, and the TCRdb table lists in-frame clones only, not all of them. Sampling found approximately 110,000 clones, none seen once. The specimen sequenced was lesional skin. These receptors originate from a C3H/HeJ mouse with alopecia areata. This strain's MHC haplotype is H2-k.

On this clone itself: The germline and genes are mouse ones. The CDR3 end falls 4 residues outside the read, so it is completed with the germline J gene. This chain links TRBV13-1 with TRBJ2-3; no reliable D call. This CDR3 contains 13 residues. From germline, CDR1 is NSHNY and CDR2 SYGAGN. Trimming shortened V by 0 bases and J by 2 bases, and 4 bases separated the two germline ends. The DNA read from the CDR3 is TGTGCCAGCAGTGATGCACTTGCAGAA. This encodes CASSDALAE. The full-length CDR3 reads as CASSDALAETLYF.

In its sample, this clone was seen a few times. Any gene name here is a mouse gene name. The CDR3 end lies 4 residues beyond the end of the read and is filled in from the germline J gene. The chain carries TRBV3 and TRBJ2-5, with D possibly TRBD1 on 6 matching bases. In germline, CDR1 is SNHLY, CDR2 FYNGKV (reference sequence). The CDR3 has 11 residues. CDR3 DNA (partial): TGTGCCAGCAGTGACAGGGAC. Protein: CASSDRD. The CDR3 reads in full as CASSDRDTQYF.

This clone was seen a few times. Genes and germline come from the mouse. The read falls 4 residues short of the CDR3 end, and the missing part is taken from the germline J gene. The chain links TRBV13-3 to TRBJ2-5, with D perhaps TRBD1 (5 bases). Germline V gene data show CDR1 as NNHDY and CDR2 as SYVADS. CDR3 length: 17 amino acids. The DNA read from the CDR3 is TGTGCCAGCAGTGATGCAAGACGGCCAGGGAGGGAGGAC. Amino acids: CASSDARRPGRED. In full, the CDR3 reads CASSDARRPGREDTQYF.

This clone was counted only a few times. Gene names and germline match the mouse. The CDR3 is cut off 4 residues early in the read; its end comes from the germline J gene. This rearrangement joins TRBV13-3 to TRBJ2-7; the match to TRBD2 covers 9 bases. Germline V gene sequence: CDR1 NNHDY, CDR2 SYVADS. Trimming removed 5 bases from V and 2 bases from J; junction bases left unmatched: 5. The CDR3 runs 14 residues. The covered CDR3 bases are TGTGCCAGCAGGAGACTGGGGGAGACCTAT. Translation gives CASRRLGETY. The whole CDR3 region reads CASRRLGETYEQYF.

The sample holds a few counts of this clone. Mouse names are used for the genes. The CDR3 end falls 4 residues outside the read, so it is completed with the germline J gene. The rearrangement links TRBV13-3 to TRBJ1-2; TRBD1 is a possible D gene (5 bases). The CDR3 runs 14 residues. Per the germline V gene, CDR1 is NNHDY and CDR2 is SYVADS. Trimming removed 3 bases at V and 0 bases at J, with 9 bases between. CDR3 DNA (partial): TGTGCCAGCAGTGCTGACAGTTCAAACTCC. Its translation: CASSADSSNS. The full CDR3 protein is CASSADSSNSDYTF.